Below, 20 T cell receptor beta chains from the same sample are listed, as sequenced in a study of CD8+ T cells in alopecia areata (dated by TCRdb to between 2018 and 2020). The label giving this sample's treatment or condition can be read as: oral pan-JAK inhibitor, 5-10 mg twice daily. Libraries were prepared through the immunoSEQ multiplex PCR assay. For TCR sequencing, RNA was extracted from every sample and reverse transcribed into cDNA to serve as template. TCRdb's version of the immuneACCESS table is confined to in-frame rearrangements and falls short of the full clone set. An unresolved V gene accounts for under half of the shortfall where checked; the remainder is of unknown origin. The sample profile shows about 260,000 clones; roughly 60% of them were found once. The top ten constitute about 0.88% of the sample. The sample in question was CD4+ T cells sorted from blood, obtained around week 54, from a patient treated with tofacitinib. All receptors derive from a human donor with alopecia areata.

The chain recombines TRBV29-1 with TRBJ2-7; the match to TRBD1 covers 9 bases. CDR3 length: 14 amino acids. In germline, CDR1 is SQVTM, CDR2 ANQGSEA. V gave up 6 bases and J gave up 5 bases; unmatched junction bases: 11. The CDR3 DNA follows: TGCAGCGTAACCACAGGGGGCCCAGTGGACGAGCAGTACTTC. Protein product: CSVTTGGPVDEQYF.

In DNA form, the CDR3 reads TGTGCCAGCGAAGGGGTCCAAGAGACCCAGTACTTC. Protein: CASEGVQETQYF. This rearrangement joins TRBV6-1 to TRBJ2-5, with TRBD1 as a possible D gene (5 bases). Germline V gene lookup returns CDR1 MNHNS and CDR2 SASEGT. The CDR3 length is 12 residues. With 8 bases removed from V and 1 base from J, the gap between germline ends came to 8 bases.

Written as DNA, the CDR3 is TGTGCCAGCAGTGCCCAATCACCCTTGACTAGCCATCCGCAGTATTTT. Protein: CASSAQSPLTSHPQYF. V is TRBV9 and J is TRBJ2-3, with TRBD2 matching 7 bases. The V gene end was trimmed by 5 bases and the J gene end by 10 bases; junction bases not matched to a gene: 19. The length of the CDR3 is 16 residues. CDR1 is SGDLS and CDR2 is YYNGEE in the germline V gene.

This clone was seen a handful of times. This sequence joins TRBV29-1 and TRBJ2-7; 11 bases fit TRBD1. The CDR3 is 14 amino acids. Unmatched junction bases numbered 11, after V lost 7 bases and J lost 6 bases. Germline V lookup: CDR1 SQVTM, CDR2 ANQGSEA. The CDR3 here is CSARTGGAGAEQYF. CDR3 sequence (DNA): TGCAGCGCCCGGACAGGGGGCGCGGGGGCCGAGCAGTACTTC.

The V gene is TRBV19, the J gene TRBJ2-7, with 9 bases identical to TRBD2. The V and J ends lost 4 bases and 1 base, in that order; junction bases with no gene match: 5. The CDR3 consists of 15 residues. The germline V gene encodes CDR1 LNHDA and CDR2 SQIVND (reference sequence). The CDR3 is CASSKSLAGSYEQYF. The CDR3 nucleotides are TGTGCCAGTAGTAAGAGTCTAGCGGGGTCCTACGAGCAGTACTTC.

CDR3 nucleotides: TGCGCCAGCAGCTTGGCCGGGGGCGCAGGAAACACCATATATTTT. It is translated as CASSLAGGAGNTIYF. The chain employs TRBV5-1 and TRBJ1-3; D may be TRBD1 (6 bases). The CDR3 is 15 residues long. Trimming shortened V by 0 bases and J by 4 bases, and 11 bases separated the two germline ends. Germline V gene data show CDR1 as SGHRS and CDR2 as YFSETQ.

This chain connects TRBV5-1 to TRBJ1-2, with D possibly matching TRBD1 (5 bases). V was trimmed by 0 bases and J by 4 bases, leaving 13 bases between them. The length of the CDR3 is 15 residues. Germline CDR1 and CDR2: SGHRS and YFSETQ. CDR3 in DNA: TGCGCCAGCAGCTTGGCCGGTAGGGGCAGCTATGGCTACACCTTC. This translates into CASSLAGRGSYGYTF.

The chain recombines TRBV5-1 with TRBJ1-2; TRBD1 matches at 7 bases. The CDR3 has 13 amino acids. The trim removed 4 bases at V and 4 bases at J, leaving 4 bases unmatched. CDR1 and CDR2 (germline): SGHRS, YFSETQ. CDR3 sequence reads: CASSGDSFYGYTF. The CDR3 coding sequence is TGCGCCAGCAGCGGGGACAGTTTCTATGGCTACACCTTC.

This clone was counted only a few times. The chain uses TRBV7-9 and TRBJ1-1; D unclear. The CDR3 runs to 13 residues. From germline, CDR1 is SEHNR and CDR2 FQNEAQ (reference sequence). V dropped 0 bases and J dropped 5 bases, with 7 bases sitting between them. The CDR3: CASSLALGTEAFF. As DNA, the CDR3 is TGTGCCAGCAGCTTAGCATTGGGTACTGAAGCTTTCTTT.

The chain combines TRBV7-2 with TRBJ1-5; D unclear. The CDR3 runs 16 residues. Germline loops: CDR1 SGHTA, CDR2 FQGNSA. V lost 1 base and J lost 2, with 12 bases in between. This chain's CDR3 is CASSLVGSAGNQPQHF. CDR3 nucleotide sequence: TGTGCCAGCAGCTTAGTTGGGTCCGCGGGCAATCAGCCCCAGCATTTT.

This rearrangement joins TRBV25-1 to TRBJ2-1; TRBD1 is a possible D gene (6 bases). The CDR3 is 14 amino acids. CDR1 MGHDK and CDR2 SYGVNS come from the germline V gene. Trimming pared 6 bases from V and 0 bases from J, leaving 9 bases between. This CDR3 reads CASREGGSYNEQFF. CDR3 nucleotide sequence: TGTGCCAGCAGGGAAGGGGGCTCCTACAATGAGCAGTTCTTC.

V gene TRBV10-3 combines with J gene TRBJ1-2; 7 bases are shared with TRBD1. The CDR3 totals 14 residues. Germline CDR1 reads ENHRY; CDR2 reads SYGVKD. Trimming removed 2 bases from V and 4 bases from J; junction bases left unmatched: 4. CDR3 sequence reads: CAISEAGTVYGYTF. DNA for the CDR3: TGTGCCATCAGTGAGGCCGGGACAGTCTATGGCTACACCTTC.

As regards this clone: Other DNA sequences in the same sample also yield this CDR3. This chain links TRBV29-1 with TRBJ1-1; D not resolved. The germline V gene has CDR1 SQVTM and CDR2 ANQGSEA. V was trimmed by 4 bases and J by 0 bases, leaving 9 bases between them. CDR3 size: 13 residues. The CDR3 coding sequence is TGCAGCGTTGGGGGAGGGATGAACACTGAAGCTTTCTTT. The encoded protein is CSVGGGMNTEAFF.

The chain is built from TRBV30 and TRBJ1-1; 9 nucleotides line up with TRBD1. Germline V gene sequence: CDR1 GTSNPN, CDR2 SVGIG (reference sequence). V was pared by 1 base and J by 6 bases, with 3 bases of the junction left unmatched. CDR3 size: 13 residues. CDR3 in amino acids: CAWSGDRDSEAFF. The CDR3 bases are TGTGCCTGGAGTGGGGACAGGGATTCTGAAGCTTTCTTT.

The chain has TRBV29-1 and TRBJ1-5; 7 nucleotides line up with TRBD1. This CDR3 has 13 residues. V shed 6 bases and J 7 bases; nucleotides not matched to a gene: 9. CDR1 and CDR2 from the germline V gene are SQVTM and ANQGSEA. This chain's CDR3 is CSVTGESGQPQHF. The CDR3 nucleotides read TGCAGCGTCACAGGGGAGTCAGGCCAGCCCCAGCATTTT.

This rearrangement joins TRBV18 to TRBJ2-3; D uncertain. Germline values: CDR1 KGHSH, CDR2 LQKENI. The CDR3 sequence is 14 residues long. Trimming cost V 3 bases and J 0 bases, with 7 bases left between them. The CDR3 here is CASSPLRSTDTQYF. The CDR3, as DNA: TGTGCCAGCTCACCCCTGAGGAGCACAGATACGCAGTATTTT.

This chain links TRBV5-1 with TRBJ2-5, with TRBD2 matching 12 bases. V trimming: 2 bases; J trimming: 0 bases; junction bases outside the gene matches: 5. Germline lookup yields CDR1 SGHRS and CDR2 YFSETQ. The CDR3 runs to 17 residues. The CDR3 is CASSFGLAGTNQETQYF. In DNA form, the CDR3 reads TGCGCCAGCAGCTTCGGACTAGCGGGGACAAACCAAGAGACCCAGTACTTC.

The CDR3 DNA reads as TGTGCCAGCAGCTTAGGAGAGGTTGAAGATACGCAGTATTTT. Protein product: CASSLGEVEDTQYF. The chain couples TRBV11-2 to TRBJ2-3, with D uncertain. Germline CDR1 SGHAT, CDR2 FQNNGV. V was shortened by 1 base and J by 5 bases, with 10 bases between the two germline ends. CDR3 size: 14 residues.

The chain carries TRBV27 and TRBJ2-3, with 9 bases fitting TRBD1. The CDR3 runs 15 residues. The germline gives CDR1 MNHEY, CDR2 SMNVEV (reference sequence). V lost 5 bases and J lost 3; bases outside the gene matches: 6. DNA of the CDR3: TGTGCCAGCAGTGTTCGACAGGGGGGGACAGATACGCAGTATTTT. It translates to CASSVRQGGTDTQYF.

The chain employs TRBV7-3 and TRBJ2-3, with a possible D match to TRBD2 (6 bases). The CDR3 totals 17 residues. Germline V CDR1 and CDR2: SGHTA, FQGTGA. The V end was cut by 2 bases, the J end by 2 bases, with 17 bases between. The CDR3 DNA sequence: TGTGCCAGCAGCTTACTGACCCGGAGGGGATACACAGATACGCAGTATTTT. Translating gives CASSLLTRRGYTDTQYF.